This is a list of T cell receptor beta chains from one sample in a study of blood T cell repertoires in COVID-19. Clones were sequenced by immunoSEQ multiplex PCR, and TCRdb holds only the in-frame ones, with some missing. The sample lists hundreds of thousands of clones; about 88% were seen once. Sequenced: PBMCs or T cells enriched from blood (not recorded which). These receptors all stem from a woman aged 55-69 years who had recovered from COVID-19. CDR3s include the opening cysteine and the closing phenylalanine or tryptophan. The order of the fields is clone size, V gene, J gene, D gene, CDR3 DNA, CDR3 protein. A D gene is named only where the DNA matches it firmly. Clone size, where shown, is once, few, many, or a class for clones that have expanded.

clone_size: -
v_call: TRBV3-1/TRBV3-2
j_call: TRBJ1-1
d_call: -
cdr3_nt: TGTGCCAGCAGCCAAGATCGGGAAGCTTTCTTT
cdr3_aa: CASSQDREAFF

clone_size: -
v_call: TRBV9
j_call: TRBJ2-1
d_call: -
cdr3_nt: TGTGCCAGCAGCGGACGTAGAGGGCCCGGTGAGCAGTTCTTC
cdr3_aa: CASSGRRGPGEQFF

clone_size: -
v_call: TRBV2
j_call: TRBJ1-1
d_call: TRBD1
cdr3_nt: TGTGCCAGCAGGGGGACAGCACTGAACACTGAAGCTTTCTTT
cdr3_aa: CASRGTALNTEAFF

clone_size: -
v_call: TRBV2
j_call: TRBJ1-6
d_call: -
cdr3_nt: TGTGCCAGCAGTCCCACGAGGATTGTTTATAATTCACCCCTCCACTTT
cdr3_aa: CASSPTRIVYNSPLHF

clone_size: -
v_call: TRBV5-1
j_call: TRBJ1-4
d_call: TRBD1
cdr3_nt: TGCGCCAGCAGCCTGGACAGGCTAAATGAAAAACTGTTTTTT
cdr3_aa: CASSLDRLNEKLFF

clone_size: few
v_call: TRBV3-1/TRBV3-2
j_call: TRBJ2-2
d_call: TRBD2
cdr3_nt: TGTGCCAGCAGCCCCCAGACTAGCGGGGGGGCCAACACCGGGGAGCTGTTTTTT
cdr3_aa: CASSPQTSGGANTGELFF

clone_size: -
v_call: TRBV5-1
j_call: TRBJ2-6
d_call: -
cdr3_nt: TGCGCCAGCAGCTTGAACGCGGGAGGGGCCAACGTCCTGACTTTC
cdr3_aa: CASSLNAGGANVLTF

clone_size: -
v_call: TRBV24-1
j_call: TRBJ1-1
d_call: -
cdr3_nt: TGTGCCACCAGTGATTTCACGGCCGCGGGAGCTTTCTTT
cdr3_aa: CATSDFTAAGAFF

clone_size: -
v_call: TRBV19
j_call: TRBJ1-1
d_call: -
cdr3_nt: TGTGCCAGCCTAGCGCGACACTTGAACACTGAAGCTTTCTTT
cdr3_aa: CASLARHLNTEAFF

clone_size: -
v_call: TRBV11-2
j_call: TRBJ2-4
d_call: -
cdr3_nt: TGTGCCAGCAGCCCTTGGACAGGGAGGGACAAAAACATTCAGTACTTC
cdr3_aa: CASSPWTGRDKNIQYF

clone_size: -
v_call: TRBV5-1
j_call: TRBJ1-2
d_call: TRBD1
cdr3_nt: TGCGCCAGCAGCTGGAGTGGACAGGGCTATGGCTACACCTTC
cdr3_aa: CASSWSGQGYGYTF

clone_size: once
v_call: TRBV7-9
j_call: TRBJ2-7
d_call: TRBD1
cdr3_nt: TGTGCCAGCAGCTTACAGACAGGGTTGTACGAGCAGTACTTC
cdr3_aa: CASSLQTGLYEQYF

clone_size: -
v_call: TRBV5-1
j_call: TRBJ2-2
d_call: TRBD1
cdr3_nt: TGCGCCAGCAGCTCCACAGGGGACACCGGGGAGCTGTTTTTT
cdr3_aa: CASSSTGDTGELFF

clone_size: -
v_call: TRBV19
j_call: TRBJ2-2
d_call: TRBD1
cdr3_nt: TGTGCCAGTAGAAACGGACAGGGATCCCACACCGGGGAGCTGTTTTTT
cdr3_aa: CASRNGQGSHTGELFF

clone_size: -
v_call: TRBV24-1
j_call: TRBJ1-1
d_call: -
cdr3_nt: TGTGCCACCCGAGGGCAGGGGCTGAACACTGAAGCTTTCTTT
cdr3_aa: CATRGQGLNTEAFF

clone_size: -
v_call: TRBV10-1
j_call: TRBJ1-4
d_call: TRBD1
cdr3_nt: TGCGCCAGCAGAGTGGACAGGGGGCCTGAAAAACTGTTTTTT
cdr3_aa: CASRVDRGPEKLFF